The sequence of this T cell receptor beta chain was determined in a study of blood T cell repertoires in COVID-19. Per the authors' pipeline: Nucleated cell number was recorded as an estimate derived from reference gene primer amplification. TCRdb keeps only in-frame clones here, not all; method: immunoSEQ multiplex PCR. V and J calls and clone size are as listed in that table; D and trimming were resolved from the DNA. The sample carries roughly 300,000 clones, over 80% recorded once. The TCR originated in a woman between 40 and 55 years old who had recovered from COVID-19. Material: peripheral blood.

The chain's CDR3 is CASSYLAGVYEQYF. In DNA, the CDR3 is TGTGCCAGCAGTTACCTAGCGGGGGTCTACGAGCAGTACTTC. This chain links TRBV6-2 or TRBV6-3 with TRBJ2-7, with 10 bases that match TRBD2. This CDR3 spans 14 amino acids. Germline V gene data show CDR1 as MNHEY and CDR2 as SVGEGT. V gave up 2 bases and J gave up 3 bases; unmatched junction bases: 1.